Presented here are 21 T cell receptor beta chains from one specimen sequenced in a study of blood T cell repertoires in COVID-19. Repertoires were generated with immunoSEQ multiplex PCR, while TCRdb's copy carries only in-frame clones and drops some. The repertoire has 42,000 or so clones, about 88% of them found once; the top ten carry less than 2.5%. The material sequenced was peripheral blood. The source of these receptors is a human donor in a cohort sampled during active COVID-19.

The chain is built from TRBV7-9 and TRBJ1-2, with TRBD1 matching over 8 bases. V lost 7 bases and J lost 4; bases outside the gene matches: 8. The CDR3 spans 14 residues. Germline CDR1 SEHNR, CDR2 FQNEAQ (reference sequence). The CDR3 sequence is CASIPTGDLYGYTF. CDR3 bases: TGTGCCAGCATCCCGACAGGGGACCTCTATGGCTACACCTTC.

The chain carries TRBV5-1 and TRBJ2-3; 14 bases are shared with TRBD2. The J segment lost 6 bases and the V segment lost 3 bases, leaving 3 bases of the junction unmatched. Germline CDR1 reads SGHRS; CDR2 reads YFSETQ. The CDR3 covers 15 residues. The chain's CDR3 is CASSWTSGGSDTQYF. DNA of the CDR3: TGCGCCAGCAGCTGGACTAGCGGGGGGTCGGATACGCAGTATTTT.

J is TRBJ2-7 and V is TRBV2, with a weak D call TRBD1 (5 bases). Trimming pared 6 bases from V and 0 bases from J, leaving 9 bases between. Germline V gene sequence: CDR1 SNHLY, CDR2 FYNNEI. The CDR3 is 13 residues long. Here the CDR3 reads CASSTRVSYEQYF. The DNA of the CDR3 is TGTGCCAGCAGCACCAGGGTCTCCTACGAGCAGTACTTC.

This clone was observed a single time. This rearrangement joins TRBV3-1 (or the pseudogene TRBV3-2) to TRBJ1-1, with 10 positions matching TRBD1. V dropped 4 bases and J dropped 1; count of bases not matched to a gene: 9. CDR1 is LGHDT and CDR2 is YNNKEL in the germline V gene (reference sequence). CDR3 length equals 17 residues. DNA for the CDR3: TGTGCCAGCAGCCGCGTCCCGGGACAGGGGTCGAACACTGAAGCTTTCTTT. It yields the protein CASSRVPGQGSNTEAFF.

The rearrangement links TRBV10-3 to TRBJ1-2, with 7 bases matching TRBD1. J lost 5 bases, V lost 2 bases, and 8 bases had no gene match. Germline V CDR1 and CDR2: ENHRY, SYGVKD. The CDR3 has 15 residues. The CDR3 nucleotides read TGTGCCATCAGTGAGAGGGGGCAGGGGGAATATGGCTACACCTTC. Translating it yields CAISERGQGEYGYTF.

The chain uses TRBV19 and TRBJ1-1, with D tentatively TRBD1 (5 bases). Germline V gene sequence: CDR1 LNHDA, CDR2 SQIVND (reference sequence). Deletions cut 5 bases from V and 11 bases from J, with 15 bases between. This CDR3 is built from 12 residues. The CDR3 region is CASSDQGVEAFF. CDR3 nucleotide sequence: TGTGCCAGTAGTGACCAGGGTGTTGAGGCTTTCTTT.

This clone was picked up one time. The chain couples TRBV30 to TRBJ1-2; 8 bases are shared with TRBD1. The length of the CDR3 is 13 residues. Trimming at V came to 7 bases and at J to 2 bases, leaving 6 bases not matched to a gene. The germline CDR1 and CDR2 sequences are GTSNPN and SVGIG (reference sequence). CDR3 nucleotide sequence: TGTGCCTTCACCAGGGGGCCCAACTATGGCTACACCTTC. This translates into CAFTRGPNYGYTF.

This sequence joins TRBV2 and TRBJ2-7, with TRBD1 identical over 8 bases. Germline loops: CDR1 SNHLY, CDR2 FYNNEI. The junction had 7 bases not matched to a gene; V was cut back by 7 bases and J by 2 bases. The CDR3 is made up of 14 amino acids. The CDR3 nucleotides are TGTGCCAGCAACCGGCAGGGGGCGACCTACGAGCAGTACTTC. Translated, it gives CASNRQGATYEQYF.

DNA for the CDR3: TGTGCCAGCAGCTTGACAGGGGTGATCTCACCCCTCCACTTT. Protein sequence: CASSLTGVISPLHF. The chain links TRBV13 to TRBJ1-6, with 8 nucleotides matching TRBD1. CDR3 length: 14 residues. The germline CDR1 and CDR2 sequences are PRHDT and FYEKMQ (reference sequence). The ends lost 3 bases at V and 10 bases at J; junction bases unmatched: 5.

CDR3 bases: TGTGCCAGCAGTGAAGATGGGGGAGGGTATGGTAATCAGCCCCAGCATTTT. It yields the protein CASSEDGGGYGNQPQHF. The chain links TRBV6-1 to TRBJ1-5, with TRBD1 as a possible D gene (5 bases). V gave up 1 base and J gave up 4 bases, with 17 bases separating them. Germline CDR1 reads MNHNS; CDR2 reads SASEGT. The CDR3 has 17 residues.

This chain uses TRBV7-3 with TRBJ2-1, with D maybe TRBD2 (5 bases). There are 17 residues in the CDR3. Germline V gene lookup returns CDR1 SGHTA and CDR2 FQGTGA. V was shortened by 2 bases and J by 5 bases, with 19 bases between the two germline ends. The DNA of the CDR3 is TGTGCCAGCAGCTTAGTCGGAAGCGGTCCGGCTAACAATGAGCAGTTCTTC. Its translation: CASSLVGSGPANNEQFF.

The chain recombines TRBV6-1 with TRBJ2-5; no reliable D call. The V end was cut by 1 base, the J end by 1 base, with 10 bases between. Germline assignment: CDR1 MNHNS and CDR2 SASEGT. The CDR3 loop spans 15 amino acids. CDR3 sequence: CASSEDDGLQETQYF. The CDR3 bases are TGTGCCAGCAGTGAAGACGATGGCCTCCAAGAGACCCAGTACTTC.

Details on this clone: Other DNA sequences of this sample code for an identical CDR3. The chain combines TRBV9 with TRBJ2-1; D uncertain. V was pared by 0 bases and J by 0 bases, with 7 bases between. CDR1 is SGDLS, CDR2 YYNGEE, per germline. The CDR3 runs 15 residues. The CDR3 coding sequence is TGTGCCAGCAGCGTAGTGCCGAGCTCCTACAATGAGCAGTTCTTC. The encoded protein is CASSVVPSSYNEQFF.

V is TRBV3-1 (or the pseudogene TRBV3-2) and J is TRBJ1-2, with TRBD1 as a possible D gene (6 bases). The CDR3 loop spans 14 amino acids. CDR1 and CDR2 from the germline V gene are LGHDT and YNNKEL (reference sequence). Trimming stripped 0 bases from V and 6 bases from J, with 11 bases between. The CDR3, as DNA: TGTGCCAGCAGCCAAGATTCCAGGGGAAATGGCTACACCTTC. This translates into CASSQDSRGNGYTF.

The gene calls are TRBV4-1 and TRBJ2-3; 9 bases map to TRBD2. The CDR3 is 17 residues long. Germline loops: CDR1 MGHRA, CDR2 YSYEKL. V lost 4 bases and J lost 1; bases outside the gene matches: 9. The CDR3 bases are TGCGCCAGCAGCCCAGCTAGCGGGGTTGATGGCACAGATACGCAGTATTTT. Protein sequence: CASSPASGVDGTDTQYF.

The rearrangement links TRBV10-2 to TRBJ1-1, with TRBD1 as a possible D gene (5 bases). The CDR3 is 13 amino acids. Germline CDR1 reads WSHSY; CDR2 reads SAAADI. V lost 4 bases, J lost 1 base, and 7 bases lay in between. CDR3 nucleotide sequence: TGCGCCAGCAGTGGACAGAGGAACACTGAAGCTTTCTTT. It translates to CASSGQRNTEAFF.

This chain joins TRBV29-1 and TRBJ2-3; TRBD2 matches at 9 bases. The CDR3 runs to 17 residues. The V and J ends lost 6 bases and 0 bases, in that order; junction bases with no gene match: 13. The germline gives CDR1 SQVTM, CDR2 ANQGSEA. The CDR3 DNA sequence: TGCAGCGTACTGGGCCCGGGACTAGCTACTAGCACAGATACGCAGTATTTT. It translates to CSVLGPGLATSTDTQYF.

The rearrangement joins TRBV2 to TRBJ2-2; D call uncertain. The CDR3 extends over 14 amino acids. Trimming stripped 1 base from V and 1 base from J, with 4 bases between. The V gene's germline CDR1 is SNHLY and CDR2 FYNNEI. CDR3 in DNA: TGTGCCAGCAGTGAAGTCGTGAACACCGGGGAGCTGTTTTTT. Translated, it gives CASSEVVNTGELFF.

This clone came up once. The chain links TRBV30 to TRBJ1-6; no clear D. The germline V gene encodes CDR1 GTSNPN and CDR2 SVGIG (reference sequence). Trimming left V 1 base short and J 3 bases short, with 28 bases between. The CDR3 is 21 residues long. CDR3 loop: CAWSATWARKGPGFYNSPLHF. The DNA of the CDR3 is TGTGCCTGGAGTGCTACCTGGGCCAGAAAAGGACCGGGGTTCTATAATTCACCCCTCCACTTT.

The genes are TRBV6-5 and TRBJ2-2, with 8 bases fitting TRBD2. The CDR3 consists of 15 residues. The V segment lost 6 bases and the J segment 4 bases; nucleotides outside the gene matches: 7. Germline lookup yields CDR1 MNHEY and CDR2 SVGAGI. CDR3 region: CASSRFGGGTGELFF. CDR3 sequence (DNA): TGTGCCAGCAGCCGCTTCGGGGGGGGCACCGGGGAGCTGTTTTTT.

The chain combines TRBV30 with TRBJ1-2; TRBD1 agrees at 7 bases. Per the germline V gene, CDR1 is GTSNPN and CDR2 is SVGIG (reference sequence). The CDR3 is 14 amino acids. V shed 4 bases, J shed 2 bases, and the junction held 7 bases outside the gene matches. The CDR3 region is CAWTEGGENYGYTF. The CDR3 coding sequence is TGTGCCTGGACTGAAGGGGGCGAAAACTATGGCTACACCTTC.